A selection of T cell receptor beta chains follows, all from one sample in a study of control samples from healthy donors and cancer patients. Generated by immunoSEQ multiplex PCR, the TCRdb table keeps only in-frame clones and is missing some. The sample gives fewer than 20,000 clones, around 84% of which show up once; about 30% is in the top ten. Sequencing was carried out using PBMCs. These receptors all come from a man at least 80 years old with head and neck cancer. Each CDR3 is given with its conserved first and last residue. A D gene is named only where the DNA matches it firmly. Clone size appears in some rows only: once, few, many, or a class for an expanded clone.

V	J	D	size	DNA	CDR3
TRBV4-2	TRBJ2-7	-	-	TGTGCCAGCAGCCAAGAAAGCCGGGAGCGATACGAGCAGTACTTC	CASSQESRERYEQYF
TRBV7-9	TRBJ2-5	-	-	TGTGCCAGCAGCTCCGGGCTCCAAGAGACCCAGTACTTC	CASSSGLQETQYF
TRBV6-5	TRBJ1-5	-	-	TGTGCCAGCAGTCATCTTTTCCCCCAGCATTTT	CASSHLFPQHF
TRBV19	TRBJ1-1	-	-	TGTGCCAGTAGTATTATCGCAGGAAAGACTGAAGCTTTCTTT	CASSIIAGKTEAFF
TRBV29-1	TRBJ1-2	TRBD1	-	TGCAGCGTTGAGTGGTTTGGGCAGGGGGACTATGGCTACACCTTC	CSVEWFGQGDYGYTF
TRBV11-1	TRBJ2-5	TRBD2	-	TGTGCCAGCTCACAGACACTAGCGGGGAAGGAGACCCAGTACTTC	CASSQTLAGKETQYF
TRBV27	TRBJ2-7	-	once	TGTGCCAGCAGGACGGGACTCACAAGCTACGAGCAGTACTTC	CASRTGLTSYEQYF
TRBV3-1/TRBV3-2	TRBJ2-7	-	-	TGTGCCAGCAGCCTTTGGACTACCCAATCCTACGAGCAGTACTTC	CASSLWTTQSYEQYF
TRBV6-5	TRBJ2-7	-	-	TGTGCCAGCAGTTACTCGATTGGGGGATACTCCGAGCAGTACTTC	CASSYSIGGYSEQYF
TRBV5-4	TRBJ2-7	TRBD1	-	TGTGCCAGCAGTACCCTTGGACAGGCTGGGTCTTACGAGCAGTACTTC	CASSTLGQAGSYEQYF
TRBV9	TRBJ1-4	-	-	TGTGCCCGCCGCGCCGGGGGAGGGGGAGGTGAAAAACTGTTTTTT	CARRAGGGGGEKLFF
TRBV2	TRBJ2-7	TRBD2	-	TGTGCCAGCAGTGCCCCATCGAGCGGGGGGCCGGGGGAGCAGTACTTC	CASSAPSSGGPGEQYF
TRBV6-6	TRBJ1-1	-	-	TGTGCCAGCAGCGGGATGGCGAACACTGAAGCTTTCTTT	CASSGMANTEAFF
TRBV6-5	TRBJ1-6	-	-	TGTGCCAGCAGAACGACAGGAGGCTCTTCACCCCTCCACTTT	CASRTTGGSSPLHF
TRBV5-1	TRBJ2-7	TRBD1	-	TGCGCCAGCAGCTTGGAAGGGACAGGGGCCGAGCAGTACTTC	CASSLEGTGAEQYF
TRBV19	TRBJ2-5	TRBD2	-	TGTGCCAGTAGTCGAGTCCCGGGACTAGCGGGGGGGCGGGAGACCCAGTACTTC	CASSRVPGLAGGRETQYF
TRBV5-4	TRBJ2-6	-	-	TGTGCCAGCAGCTTGGCCGCAGGGGCTGGGGCCAACGTCCTGACTTTC	CASSLAAGAGANVLTF
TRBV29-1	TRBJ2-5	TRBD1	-	TGCAGCGTTGGAGGGGGCTTAAGACAAGAGACCCAGTACTTC	CSVGGGLRQETQYF
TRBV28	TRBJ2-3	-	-	TGTGCCAGCAGTTTGAGGGGGGCGAGCACAGATACGCAGTATTTT	CASSLRGASTDTQYF
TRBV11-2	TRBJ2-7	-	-	TGTGCCAGCAGCTTAGATAGACAGAACTGGAACGAGCAGTACTTC	CASSLDRQNWNEQYF
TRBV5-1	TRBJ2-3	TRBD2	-	TGCGCCAGTTGCCATAGCGGGGGCACAGATACGCAGTATTTT	CASCHSGGTDTQYF
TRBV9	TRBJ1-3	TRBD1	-	TGTGCCAGCAGCTCCCGGGCCCAGGGGGTCGGAAACACCATATATTTT	CASSSRAQGVGNTIYF
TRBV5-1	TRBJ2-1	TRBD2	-	TGCGCCACCAATGGCCTAGCGGGGTCAACCAGGACCGACAATGAGCAGTTCTTC	CATNGLAGSTRTDNEQFF
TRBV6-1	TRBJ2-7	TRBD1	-	TGTGCCAGCAGTGAACCCTTGGGGACAGCTTCCTACGAGCAGTACTTC	CASSEPLGTASYEQYF
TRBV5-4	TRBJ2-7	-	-	TGTGCCAGCAGCTTGGATAACAGGGACTACGAGCAGTACTTC	CASSLDNRDYEQYF
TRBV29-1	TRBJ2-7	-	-	TGCAGCGTCGTCGACAATAGGTCCTACGAGCAGTACTTC	CSVVDNRSYEQYF
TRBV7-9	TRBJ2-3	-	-	TGTGCCAGCAGCTTAGCCCAGGGAAAGACAGATACGCAGTATTTT	CASSLAQGKTDTQYF
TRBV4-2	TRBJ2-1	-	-	TGTGCCAGCAGCCCAACGGGGTTTGAGCAGTTCTTC	CASSPTGFEQFF
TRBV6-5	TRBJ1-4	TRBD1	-	TGTGCCAGCAGTTCCCACGGACAGGGGCATGAAAAACTGTTTTTT	CASSSHGQGHEKLFF
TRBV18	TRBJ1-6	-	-	TGTGCCAGCTCACCAGTGGGGGGGAATTCACCCCTCCACTTT	CASSPVGGNSPLHF
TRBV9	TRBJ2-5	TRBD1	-	TGTGCCAGCAGCGTAGCTTTGGGGGACAGGGGCACGGAGGCCCAGTACTTC	CASSVALGDRGTEAQYF
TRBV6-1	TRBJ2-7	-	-	TGTGCCAGCAGTGAAGAGGACGGCTCCTACGAGCAGTACTTC	CASSEEDGSYEQYF
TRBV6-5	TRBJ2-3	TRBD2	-	TGTGCCAGCAGTTACCTCCCCGGGACTAGCGGAGGTCGGCAGTATTTT	CASSYLPGTSGGRQYF
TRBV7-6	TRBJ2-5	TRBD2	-	TGTGCCAGCAGCACCGGACTAGCGGGGGCCGTTCAGTACTTC	CASSTGLAGAVQYF
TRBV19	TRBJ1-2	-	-	TGTGCCAGTAGTATAGATCCTTGGGGAAGCGGCTACACCTTC	CASSIDPWGSGYTF
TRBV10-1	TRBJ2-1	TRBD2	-	TGCGCCAGCAGTGATCCGACTAGCGGGAGGTACTACAATGAGCAGTTCTTC	CASSDPTSGRYYNEQFF
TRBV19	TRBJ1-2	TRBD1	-	TGTGCCAGTATTCCTGGGGACAGACCTTATGGCTACACCTTC	CASIPGDRPYGYTF
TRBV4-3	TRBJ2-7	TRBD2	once	TGCGCCAGCAGCCAAGAAGCCCAGGGACTAGCGGGTTCACTTTACTCCTACGAGCAGTACTTC	CASSQEAQGLAGSLYSYEQYF
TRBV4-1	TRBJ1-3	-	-	TGCGCCAGCAGCCACATACTTTACAGGGTCGAAAACACCATATATTTT	CASSHILYRVENTIYF
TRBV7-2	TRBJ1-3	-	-	TGTGCCAGCACCGTGAGACAGACAGCTTCTGGAAACACCATATATTTT	CASTVRQTASGNTIYF
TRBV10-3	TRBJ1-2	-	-	TGTGCCATCACGGAGAACCTCGGCTATGGCTACACCTTC	CAITENLGYGYTF
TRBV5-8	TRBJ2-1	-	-	TGTGCCAGCAAAAGAAGACAACAAGTATACAATGAGCAGTTCTTC	CASKRRQQVYNEQFF
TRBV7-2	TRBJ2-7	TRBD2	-	TGTGCCAGCAGCTTAGTGGGAGGGAATTCCTACGAGCAGTACTTC	CASSLVGGNSYEQYF
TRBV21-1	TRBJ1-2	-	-	TGTGCCAGCAGCAAAGCGGCTCAGGGGGCAGAGGGCTACACCTTC	CASSKAAQGAEGYTF
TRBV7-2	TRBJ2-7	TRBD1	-	TGTGCCAGCAGCACACAGGGGGCTGGTGCTTACGAGCAGTACTTC	CASSTQGAGAYEQYF
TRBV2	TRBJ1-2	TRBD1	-	TGTGCCAGCCGGCTCCGGGACAGGGGTGACTATGGCTACACCTTC	CASRLRDRGDYGYTF